This TCR beta chain derives from a study of tumor and adjacent non-tumor tissue in lung cancer. TCRbeta libraries were built with three rounds of nested PCR, modified from ARM-PCR. TCRdb fed the multiplex PCR reads into MiXCR, producing one record per CDR3 protein. The data show 80,000 or so distinct CDR3 sequences, roughly 80% seen once. The study, taken as a whole, reports: Tumor tissue had significantly higher TCR diversity than normal lung. Normal lung showed higher cumulative top 100 clone frequency than tumor.

Between the trimmed V and J ends, which lost 6 bases and 1 base, there was a span of 28 bases. The germline CDR1 and CDR2 sequences are MNHEY and SVGEGT. The CDR3 length is 19 residues. In the case of this clonotype: Its specificity is not known. The conserved final phenylalanine or tryptophan is absent from the CDR3, which likely points to a read error.

No cell sorting was done before RNA was extracted from the tissue. The normal lung tissue was taken more than 3 cm from the tumor edge. The rearrangement joins TRBV6-2 or TRBV6-3 to TRBJ2-7; D unresolved. The clonotype comes from a man between 60 and 70 years old with non-small cell lung cancer. The sample comprised distant non-tumor lung tissue. The CDR3 DNA sequence: TGTGCCAGCAGCACCATTACGGTTAGAATTGAAAAAAAGTCCTACGAGCAGTACATC. Its protein is CASSTITVRIEKKSYEQYI.